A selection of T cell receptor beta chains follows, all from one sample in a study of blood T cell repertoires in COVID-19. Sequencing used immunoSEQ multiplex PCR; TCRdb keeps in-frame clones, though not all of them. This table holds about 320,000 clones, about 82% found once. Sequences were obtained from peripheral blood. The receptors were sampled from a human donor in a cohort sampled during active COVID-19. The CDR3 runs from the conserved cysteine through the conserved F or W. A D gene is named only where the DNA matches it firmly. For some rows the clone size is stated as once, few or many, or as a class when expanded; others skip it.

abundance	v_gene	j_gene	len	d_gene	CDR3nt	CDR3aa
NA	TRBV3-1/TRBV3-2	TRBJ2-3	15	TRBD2	TGTGCCAGCAGCCTGGGACTAGCAGTGACAGATACGCAGTATTTT	CASSLGLAVTDTQYF
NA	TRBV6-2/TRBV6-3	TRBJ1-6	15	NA	TGTGCCAGCAGTTACTTATTAGGCGGGAATTCACCCCTCCACTTT	CASSYLLGGNSPLHF
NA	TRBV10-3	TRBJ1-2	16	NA	TGTGCCATCAGTGAGTCGACCAGGGGTCCCGCCTATGGCTACACCTTC	CAISESTRGPAYGYTF
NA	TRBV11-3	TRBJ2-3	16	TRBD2	TGTGCCAGCAGCTCGTTGACTAGCGGGGGGTTATATACGCAGTATTTT	CASSSLTSGGLYTQYF
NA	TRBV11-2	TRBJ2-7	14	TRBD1	TGTGCCAGCAGCTTTAGGGACAGGGGCCACGAGCAGTACTTC	CASSFRDRGHEQYF
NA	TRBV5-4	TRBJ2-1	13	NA	TGTGCCAGCAGCTCTCCGGACAGCAATGAGCAGTTCTTC	CASSSPDSNEQFF
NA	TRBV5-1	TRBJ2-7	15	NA	TGCGCCAGCAGCTTAATCGCCACGGGAAGCTCCGAGCAGTACTTC	CASSLIATGSSEQYF
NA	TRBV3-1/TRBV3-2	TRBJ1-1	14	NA	TGTGCCAGCAGCCATCTCCAGTTTGTTACTGAAGCTTTCTTT	CASSHLQFVTEAFF
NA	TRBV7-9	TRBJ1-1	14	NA	TGTGCCAGCAGCCCTACTCCCGGGAACACTGAAGCTTTCTTT	CASSPTPGNTEAFF
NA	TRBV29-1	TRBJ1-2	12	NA	TGCAGCGTTGTTTCGGGGGGCTATGGCTACACCTTC	CSVVSGGYGYTF
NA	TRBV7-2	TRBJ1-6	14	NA	TGTGCCAGCACCACAACCGGGACAAGACCACCCCTCCACTTT	CASTTTGTRPPLHF
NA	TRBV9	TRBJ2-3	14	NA	TGTGCCAGCAGCGTAGAGGACTTAACAGATACGCAGTATTTT	CASSVEDLTDTQYF
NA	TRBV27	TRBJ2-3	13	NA	TGTGCCAGCAGTAGTCAGGGCACAGATACGCAGTATTTT	CASSSQGTDTQYF
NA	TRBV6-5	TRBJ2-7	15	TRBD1	TGTGCCAGCATCAACGTAGGACAGGGGCGCCGCGAGCAGTACTTC	CASINVGQGRREQYF
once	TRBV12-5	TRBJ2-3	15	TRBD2	TGTGCTAGTGGTTTCGGTACTAGCGGCACAGATACGCAGTATTTT	CASGFGTSGTDTQYF
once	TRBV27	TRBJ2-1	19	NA	TGTGCCAGCAGTTTCCGAATCCCGACTGCAGGGGACAAGGACAATGAGCAGTTCTTC	CASSFRIPTAGDKDNEQFF
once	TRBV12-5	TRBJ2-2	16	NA	TGTGCTAGTGGTTTGATTCCGACGGAGTTTGGCGGGGAGCTGTTTTTT	CASGLIPTEFGGELFF
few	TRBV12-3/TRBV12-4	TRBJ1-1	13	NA	TGTGCCAGCACCCCATGGGGAGGCACTGAAGCTTTCTTT	CASTPWGGTEAFF
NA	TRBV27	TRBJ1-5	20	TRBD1	TGTGCCAGCAGTCCGGCACCCGGGACAGGGGGGCCTCGGAGCAATCAGCCCCAGCATTTT	CASSPAPGTGGPRSNQPQHF
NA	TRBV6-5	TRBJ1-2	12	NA	TGTGCCAGCAGAACCGGTGGCTATGGCTACACCTTC	CASRTGGYGYTF
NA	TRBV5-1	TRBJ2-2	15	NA	TGCGCCAGCAGCTTGGGTTCCGGGAACACCGGGGAGCTGTTTTTT	CASSLGSGNTGELFF
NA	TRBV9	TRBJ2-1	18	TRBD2	TGTGCCAGCAGCCTCGGGACTAGCGGGGTTAAGTCCTACAATGAGCAGTTCTTC	CASSLGTSGVKSYNEQFF
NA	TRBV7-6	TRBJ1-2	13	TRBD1	TGTGCCAGCAGCTTTGGACAGGGGGGTGGCTACACCTTC	CASSFGQGGGYTF
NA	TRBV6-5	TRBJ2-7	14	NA	TGTGCCAGTCAAAGGGGCAGGGTGTCCTACGAGCAGTACTTC	CASQRGRVSYEQYF
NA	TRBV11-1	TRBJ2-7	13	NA	TGTGCCAGCAGCTTATCCGGACTCTACGAGCAGTACTTC	CASSLSGLYEQYF
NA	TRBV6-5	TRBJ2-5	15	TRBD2	TGTGCCAGCCGCCCGACTAGCGGGGGGGCAAAGACCCAGTACTTC	CASRPTSGGAKTQYF
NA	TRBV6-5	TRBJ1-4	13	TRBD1	TGTGCCACAAGGACAGGGAAAAATGAAAAACTGTTTTTT	CATRTGKNEKLFF
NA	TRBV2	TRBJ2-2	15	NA	TGTGCCAGCAGCGACGAATACGGGGGTGCCGGGGAGCTGTTTTTT	CASSDEYGGAGELFF
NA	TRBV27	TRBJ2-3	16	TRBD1	TGTGCCAGCAGTTTATCAGGGAAGGGGACAGGCAGATCACAGTATTTT	CASSLSGKGTGRSQYF
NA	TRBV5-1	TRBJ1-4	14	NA	TGCGCCAGCAGCTTAGTACAGGGTAATGAAAAACTGTTTTTT	CASSLVQGNEKLFF
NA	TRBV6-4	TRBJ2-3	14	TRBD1	TGTGCCAGCAGCCCGGACAGGGCTTCTTATACGCAGTATTTT	CASSPDRASYTQYF
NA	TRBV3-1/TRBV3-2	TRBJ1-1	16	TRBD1	TGTGCCAGCAGCCAAGACAGGACAGGGGGTGACACTGAAGCTTTCTTT	CASSQDRTGGDTEAFF
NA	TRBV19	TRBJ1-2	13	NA	TGTGCCAGTAGTACGAGGGTAGGATACGGCTACACCTTC	CASSTRVGYGYTF
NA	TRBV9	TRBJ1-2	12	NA	TGTGCCAGCAGCGGCGACATAGGCGGCTACACCTTC	CASSGDIGGYTF
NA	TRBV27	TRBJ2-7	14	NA	TGTGCCAGCAGTCCCCAAGGGGGAGTTTACGAGCAGTACTTC	CASSPQGGVYEQYF